The TCR beta chain under discussion was sequenced for a study of shared clonotypes between healthy human individuals. Assay used: immunoSEQ multiplex PCR; TCRdb lists only in-frame clones, some missing. The sample records about 2.3 million clones, around 90% being singletons. The sequence came from a man between 18 and 29 years old in good health. Some clones in this sample may be carry-over from other donors' samples. The source material was naive CD4+ T cells from PBMCs. Stated subset: CD45RA+ positively selected.

The CDR3 protein is CASSRDLYQETQYF. In nucleotides, the CDR3 is TGTGCCAGCAGCCGGGACCTGTACCAAGAGACCCAGTACTTC. V is TRBV7-9 and J is TRBJ2-5; perhaps D is TRBD1 or TRBD2 (5 bases each). The germline V and J ends were trimmed by 5 bases and 0 bases, with 10 bases remaining between them. The CDR3 is 14 amino acids. Germline loops: CDR1 SEHNR, CDR2 FQNEAQ (reference sequence).